This entry lists 19 T cell receptor beta chains sequenced from one sample in a study of blood T cell repertoires in COVID-19. Repertoires were generated with immunoSEQ multiplex PCR, while TCRdb's copy carries only in-frame clones and drops some. The sample records more than 12,000 clones, roughly 89% being singletons. The sequenced sample was peripheral blood. The origin of the receptors is a woman between 70 and 85 years old in a cohort sampled during active or convalescent COVID-19.

The chain carries TRBV7-2 and TRBJ1-6; D is uncertain. Per the germline V gene, CDR1 is SGHTA and CDR2 is FQGNSA. CDR3 length: 11 amino acids. V lost 5 bases and J lost 10, with 6 bases in between. The CDR3 reads CASSLNSPLHF. DNA for the CDR3: TGTGCCAGCAGCCTAAACTCACCCCTCCACTTT.

Written as DNA, the CDR3 is TGTGCCACCAGTGAAGGACAGGGTGCTAATGAAAAACTGTTTTTT. It translates to CATSEGQGANEKLFF. V is TRBV24-1 and J is TRBJ1-4; TRBD1 matches at 8 bases. CDR1 and CDR2 from the germline V gene are KGHDR and SFDVKD. The V gene end was trimmed by 4 bases and the J gene end by 3 bases; junction bases not matched to a gene: 3. The CDR3 extends over 15 amino acids.

This clone showed up just a few times. The chain combines TRBV7-9 with TRBJ1-4; TRBD1 matches at 9 bases. Germline CDR1 SEHNR, CDR2 FQNEAQ (reference sequence). V lost 1 base, J lost 15 bases, and 0 bases stayed unmatched. The CDR3 runs to 11 residues. This CDR3 is CASSLGDRVFF. The CDR3 DNA follows: TGTGCCAGCAGCTTAGGGGACAGGGTGTTTTTT. Combining the CDR3 with reference TRBV7-9 and TRBJ1-4 gives the whole variable domain DTGVSQNPRHKITKRGQNVTFRCDPISEHNRLYWYRQTLGQGPEFLTYFQNEAQLEKSRLLSDRFSAERPKGSFSTLEIQRTEQGDSAMYLCASSLGDRVFFGSGTQLSVL.

The chain is built from TRBV4-3 and TRBJ1-3; tentatively, D is TRBD1 (5 bases). This CDR3 is 18 amino acids long. CDR1 and CDR2 (germline): LGHNA, YSLEER. V shed 0 bases and J shed 1 base, with 16 bases lying between them. CDR3 amino acids: CASSQDPPRVTSGNTIYF. The CDR3 DNA is TGCGCCAGCAGCCAAGATCCCCCCAGGGTTACGTCTGGAAACACCATATATTTT.

The chain has TRBV11-2 and TRBJ2-3; 9 nucleotides match TRBD2. CDR1 is SGHAT, CDR2 FQNNGV, per germline. This CDR3 is 14 amino acids long. With V trimmed by 9 bases and J by 0 bases, 4 bases remained unmatched. The DNA of the CDR3 is TGTGCCAGTCAGCGGGGGGACAGCACAGATACGCAGTATTTT. As protein: CASQRGDSTDTQYF.

This chain connects TRBV5-6 to TRBJ1-4; the D gene is possibly TRBD1 (6 bases). Trimming cost V 4 bases and J 5 bases, with 15 bases left between them. The CDR3 is 15 residues long. The germline V gene encodes CDR1 SGHDT and CDR2 YYEEEE. The CDR3 spells CASSPGAGANEKLFF. The CDR3 DNA reads as TGTGCCAGCAGCCCTGGGGCAGGGGCCAATGAAAAACTGTTTTTT.

V is TRBV19 and J is TRBJ2-7; TRBD2 matches at 14 bases. The trim removed 5 bases at V and 3 bases at J, leaving 6 bases unmatched. The CDR3 contains 16 residues. Germline loops: CDR1 LNHDA, CDR2 SQIVND (reference sequence). Here the CDR3 reads CASSPGLAGGLYEQYF. The CDR3 nucleotides are TGTGCCAGTAGTCCAGGACTAGCGGGGGGCCTCTACGAGCAGTACTTC. Full variable domain (outside the CDR3, taken from reference TRBV19 and TRBJ2-7): DGGITQSPKYLFRKEGQNVTLSCEQNLNHDAMYWYRQDPGQGLRLIYYSQIVNDFQKGDIAEGYSVSREKKESFPLTVTSAQKNPTAFYLCASSPGLAGGLYEQYFGPGTRLTVT.

This clone was observed once. The V call is TRBV24-1, the J call TRBJ2-5, with 10 bases matching TRBD2. The CDR3 contains 15 residues. V lost 3 bases, J lost 2 bases, and 2 bases stayed unmatched. Looked up from germline, CDR1 is KGHDR and CDR2 is SFDVKD. Written as DNA, the CDR3 is TGTGCCACCAGTGATATAGCGGGGGGTCAAGAGACCCAGTACTTC. As protein: CATSDIAGGQETQYF.

The chain couples TRBV6-5 to TRBJ1-4; 8 bases are a match to TRBD1. The V gene end was trimmed by 7 bases and the J gene end by 3 bases; junction bases not matched to a gene: 7. The CDR3 is made up of 15 amino acids. CDR1 and CDR2 (germline): MNHEY, SVGAGI. The CDR3 coding sequence is TGTGCCAGCAATTCAGGGGGCGGATCTAATGAAAAACTGTTTTTT. Translation: CASNSGGGSNEKLFF.

The chain is built from TRBV7-2 and TRBJ1-6; 8 nucleotides agree with TRBD1. CDR1 and CDR2 (germline): SGHTA, FQGNSA. J lost 8 bases, V lost 2 bases, and 5 bases had no gene match. The CDR3 totals 15 residues. The CDR3 nucleotides are TGTGCCAGCAGCTTAAACGGACAGGGATATTCACCCCTCCACTTT. Translated, it gives CASSLNGQGYSPLHF. The entire variable domain, with the rest obtained from reference TRBV7-2 and TRBJ1-6, is as follows: GAGVSQSPSNKVTEKGKDVELRCDPISGHTALYWYRQSLGQGLEFLIYFQGNSAPDKSGLPSDRFSAERTGGSVSTLTIQRTQQEDSAVYLCASSLNGQGYSPLHFGNGTRLTVT.

The chain carries TRBV5-1 and TRBJ2-2; 9 nucleotides align to TRBD2. Germline CDR1 and CDR2: SGHRS and YFSETQ. This CDR3 spans 15 amino acids. Germline trimming cut 4 bases from V and 4 bases from J; bases unmatched to any gene: 5. The DNA of the CDR3 is TGCGCCAGCAGCGTGGGACTAGCTGGCACCGGGGAGCTGTTTTTT. As protein: CASSVGLAGTGELFF. The full variable domain, rest sourced from reference TRBV5-1 and TRBJ2-2, is KAGVTQTPRYLIKTRGQQVTLSCSPISGHRSVSWYQQTPGQGLQFLFEYFSETQRNKGNFPGRFSGRQFSNSRSEMNVSTLELGDSALYLCASSVGLAGTGELFFGEGSRLTVL.

The chain joins TRBV24-1 to TRBJ1-1; 7 bases agree with TRBD1. The germline V gene has CDR1 KGHDR and CDR2 SFDVKD. This CDR3 comprises 15 residues. V was pared by 5 bases and J by 1 base, with 6 bases of the junction left unmatched. CDR3 sequence (DNA): TGTGCCACCAGTGCCCGTGGGACAGCGAACACTGAAGCTTTCTTT. Translating gives CATSARGTANTEAFF.

DNA of the CDR3: TGTGCCAGCAGCCCCCGGGGGGTGGGTAACTATGGCTACACCTTC. Translating it yields CASSPRGVGNYGYTF. The chain recombines TRBV9 with TRBJ1-2; a possible D gene is TRBD1 (5 bases). Trimming pared 4 bases from V and 1 base from J, leaving 14 bases between. The germline V gene has CDR1 SGDLS and CDR2 YYNGEE. The CDR3 runs 15 residues.

The chain uses TRBV7-2 and TRBJ2-2; D unclear. CDR1 is SGHTA, CDR2 FQGNSA, per germline. Trimming pared 5 bases from V and 2 bases from J, leaving 9 bases between. CDR3 size: 14 residues. CDR3 nucleotide sequence: TGTGCCAGCAGCCTGCAGGTTAACACCGGGGAGCTGTTTTTT. Protein: CASSLQVNTGELFF.

The V and J genes are TRBV6-2 or TRBV6-3 and TRBJ2-2, with D perhaps TRBD1 (5 bases). The CDR3 consists of 14 residues. Germline V gene lookup returns CDR1 MNHEY and CDR2 SVGEGT. The germline V and J ends were trimmed by 0 bases and 5 bases, with 7 bases remaining between them. CDR3 DNA sequence: TGTGCCAGCAGTTACTCAGGGGATACCGGGGAGCTGTTTTTT. This codes for CASSYSGDTGELFF.

The V gene is TRBV28, the J gene TRBJ1-5; D unclear. The CDR3 is made up of 13 amino acids. V lost 6 bases, J lost 7 bases, and 13 bases lay in between. CDR1 and CDR2 from the germline V gene are MDHEN and SYDVKM. CDR3: CASSSPGSQPQHF. The CDR3 DNA reads TGTGCCAGCAGCTCACCCGGGTCACAGCCCCAGCATTTT.

DNA for the CDR3: TGTGCCAGCAGCCCCCACAGGGAAAGGCCCCAGCATTTT. This codes for CASSPHRERPQHF. The chain uses TRBV7-2 and TRBJ1-5; a weak D match, TRBD1 (6 bases). This CDR3 is 13 amino acids long. Trimming stripped 5 bases from V and 9 bases from J, with 14 bases between. Germline values: CDR1 SGHTA, CDR2 FQGNSA.

The genes are TRBV30 and TRBJ2-2; a possible D gene is TRBD1 (6 bases). This CDR3 region has 15 residues. The V gene's germline CDR1 is GTSNPN and CDR2 SVGIG (reference sequence). V was trimmed by 3 bases and J by 1 base, leaving 12 bases between them. The CDR3 reads CAWRGSRGNTGELFF. CDR3 DNA: TGTGCCTGGAGAGGTAGCAGGGGGAACACCGGGGAGCTGTTTTTT.

The chain is built from TRBV6-5 and TRBJ1-6, with 7 positions matching TRBD1. CDR3 size: 14 residues. V lost 6 bases, J lost 7 bases, and 6 bases stayed unmatched. Per the germline V gene, CDR1 is MNHEY and CDR2 is SVGAGI. The CDR3 nucleotides are TGTGCCAGCAGAGCGACAGGGAGCAATTCACCCCTCCACTTT. Protein product: CASRATGSNSPLHF.